This T cell receptor beta chain was recorded in a study of cytomegalovirus exposure and HLA in healthy donors. Assay used: immunoSEQ multiplex PCR; TCRdb lists only in-frame clones, some missing. This sample has about 140,000 clones, with approximately 82% found just once. Study-level points and caveats: Under in vitro conditions, three CMV-associated chains were confirmed as specific for CMV antigens. Using the classifier, cytomegalovirus status was reportedly diagnosed with high specificity and sensitivity. The study listed under 200 cytomegalovirus-associated TCR beta chains.

The V gene lost 2 bases and the J gene lost 1 base, with 5 bases spanning the gap. Per germline, CDR1 SEHNR and CDR2 FQNEAQ (reference sequence). This CDR3 is built from 13 residues. Notes on this clone: Its target is not known. This may be a read error, as it is one base from a much larger clone. The sample carries other DNA sequences with the same CDR3.

This receptor was obtained from a man aged 30 to 45 in good health and CMV-seropositive. The chain carries TRBV7-9 and TRBJ1-1, with TRBD1 as a possible D gene (5 bases). The sequenced material came from PBMCs. CDR3 protein: CASSLQGNTEAFF. The CDR3 nucleotides are TGTGCCAGCAGCTTACAGGGGAACACTGAAGCTTTCTTT.